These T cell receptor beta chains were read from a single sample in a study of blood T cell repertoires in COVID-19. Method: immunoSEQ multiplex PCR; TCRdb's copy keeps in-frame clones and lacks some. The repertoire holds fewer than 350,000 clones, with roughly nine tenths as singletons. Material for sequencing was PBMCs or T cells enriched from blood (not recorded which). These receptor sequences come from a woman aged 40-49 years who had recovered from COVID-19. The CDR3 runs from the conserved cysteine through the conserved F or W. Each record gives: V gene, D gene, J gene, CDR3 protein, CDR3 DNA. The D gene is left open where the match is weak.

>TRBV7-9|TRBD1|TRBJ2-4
CASSDYRGAKNIQYF
TGTGCCAGCAGTGACTACAGGGGAGCCAAAAACATTCAGTACTTC
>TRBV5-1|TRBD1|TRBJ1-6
CASSLTSQGAWSPLHF
TGCGCCAGCAGCTTGACTTCACAGGGGGCATGGTCACCCCTCCACTTT
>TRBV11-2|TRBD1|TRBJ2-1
CASSLGQGAMNEQFF
TGTGCCAGCAGCTTAGGACAGGGGGCAATGAATGAGCAGTTCTTC
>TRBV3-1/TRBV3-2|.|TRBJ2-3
CASSQDLNFFSTSDTDTQYF
TGTGCCAGCAGCCAAGACCTCAACTTCTTCTCGACTTCCGACACAGATACGCAGTATTTT
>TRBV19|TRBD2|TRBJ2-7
CASKGLAGGAYEQYF
TGTGCCAGTAAGGGACTAGCGGGAGGGGCCTACGAGCAGTACTTC
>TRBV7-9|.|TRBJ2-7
CASRGQGGSYEQYF
TGTGCCAGCAGGGGACAAGGGGGCTCCTACGAGCAGTACTTC
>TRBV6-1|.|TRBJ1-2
CASSEIEGGHYGYTF
TGTGCCAGCAGTGAAATCGAAGGGGGTCACTATGGCTACACCTTC
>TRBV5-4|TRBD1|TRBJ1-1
CASSPSGTGDLINTEAFF
TGTGCCAGCAGCCCGTCCGGGACAGGGGATTTGATAAACACTGAAGCTTTCTTT
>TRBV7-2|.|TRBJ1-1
CASSLERGGLNTEAFF
TGTGCCAGCAGCTTAGAAAGGGGAGGGTTGAACACTGAAGCTTTCTTT
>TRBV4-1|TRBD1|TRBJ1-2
CASSQSQTGYNGYTF
TGCGCCAGCAGCCAATCTCAGACAGGGTACAATGGCTACACCTTC